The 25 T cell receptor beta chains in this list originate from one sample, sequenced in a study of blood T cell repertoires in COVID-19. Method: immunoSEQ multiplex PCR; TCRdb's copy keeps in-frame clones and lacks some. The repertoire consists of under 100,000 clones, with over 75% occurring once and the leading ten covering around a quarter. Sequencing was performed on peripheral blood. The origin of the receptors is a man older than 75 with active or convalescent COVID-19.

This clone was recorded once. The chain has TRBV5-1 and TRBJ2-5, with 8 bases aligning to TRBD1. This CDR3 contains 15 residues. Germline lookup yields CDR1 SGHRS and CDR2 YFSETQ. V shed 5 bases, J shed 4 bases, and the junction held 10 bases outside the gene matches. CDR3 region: CASRSRTGPVETQYF. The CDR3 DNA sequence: TGCGCCAGCAGGTCAAGGACAGGGCCGGTAGAGACCCAGTACTTC. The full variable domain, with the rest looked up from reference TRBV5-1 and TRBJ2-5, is KAGVTQTPRYLIKTRGQQVTLSCSPISGHRSVSWYQQTPGQGLQFLFEYFSETQRNKGNFPGRFSGRQFSNSRSEMNVSTLELGDSALYLCASRSRTGPVETQYFGPGTRLLVL.

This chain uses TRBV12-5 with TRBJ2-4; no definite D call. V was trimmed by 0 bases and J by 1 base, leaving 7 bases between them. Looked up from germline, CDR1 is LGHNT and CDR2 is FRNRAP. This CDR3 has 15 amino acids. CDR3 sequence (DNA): TGTGCTAGTGGTTTGGTACTTGCGGCCAAAAACATTCAGTACTTC. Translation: CASGLVLAAKNIQYF.

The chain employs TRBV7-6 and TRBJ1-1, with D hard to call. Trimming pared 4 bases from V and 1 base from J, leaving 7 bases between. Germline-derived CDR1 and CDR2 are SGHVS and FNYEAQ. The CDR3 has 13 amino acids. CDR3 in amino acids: CASSSDSNTEAFF. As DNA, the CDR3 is TGTGCCAGCAGCTCCGACTCGAACACTGAAGCTTTCTTT. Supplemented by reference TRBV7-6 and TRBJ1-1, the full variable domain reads GAGVSQSPRYKVTKRGQDVALRCDPISGHVSLYWYRQALGQGPEFLTYFNYEAQQDKSGLPNDRFSAERPEGSISTLTIQRTEQRDSAMYRCASSSDSNTEAFFGQGTRLTVV.

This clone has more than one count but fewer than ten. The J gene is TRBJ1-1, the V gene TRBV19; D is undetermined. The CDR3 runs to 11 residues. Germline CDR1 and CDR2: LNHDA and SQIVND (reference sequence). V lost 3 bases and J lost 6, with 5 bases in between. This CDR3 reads CASSIFAEAFF. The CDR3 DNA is TGTGCCAGTAGTATTTTCGCTGAAGCTTTCTTT.

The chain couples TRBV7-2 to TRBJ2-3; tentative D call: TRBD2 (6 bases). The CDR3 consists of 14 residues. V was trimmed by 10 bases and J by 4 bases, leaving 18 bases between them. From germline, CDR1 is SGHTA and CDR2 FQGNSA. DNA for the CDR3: TGTGCCACCGCCTCGGGCGCGGGGCCAGATACGCAGTATTTT. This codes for CATASGAGPDTQYF.

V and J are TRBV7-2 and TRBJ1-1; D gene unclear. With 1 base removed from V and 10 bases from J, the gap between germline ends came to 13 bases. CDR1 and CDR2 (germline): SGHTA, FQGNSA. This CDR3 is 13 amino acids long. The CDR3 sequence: CASSLVYEGGAFF. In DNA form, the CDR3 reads TGTGCCAGCAGCTTAGTGTATGAGGGAGGAGCTTTCTTT.

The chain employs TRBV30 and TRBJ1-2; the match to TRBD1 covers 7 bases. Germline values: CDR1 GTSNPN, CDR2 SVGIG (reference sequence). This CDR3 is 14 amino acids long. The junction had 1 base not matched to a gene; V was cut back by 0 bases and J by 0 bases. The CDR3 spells CAWSVQGSNYGYTF. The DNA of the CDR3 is TGTGCCTGGAGTGTACAGGGGTCTAACTATGGCTACACCTTC.

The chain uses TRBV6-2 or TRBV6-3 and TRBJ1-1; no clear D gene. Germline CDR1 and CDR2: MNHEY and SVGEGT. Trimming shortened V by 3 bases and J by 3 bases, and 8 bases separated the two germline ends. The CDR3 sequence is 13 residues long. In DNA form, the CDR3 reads TGTGCCAGCAGTTATAACGGGGACACTGAAGCTTTCTTT. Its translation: CASSYNGDTEAFF.

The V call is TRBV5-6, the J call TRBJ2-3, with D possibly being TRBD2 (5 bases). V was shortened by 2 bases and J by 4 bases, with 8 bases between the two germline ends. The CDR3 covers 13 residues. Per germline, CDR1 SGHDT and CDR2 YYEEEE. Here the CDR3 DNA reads TGTGCCAGCAGCTTCGCGAGGGCAGATACGCAGTATTTT. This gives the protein CASSFARADTQYF.

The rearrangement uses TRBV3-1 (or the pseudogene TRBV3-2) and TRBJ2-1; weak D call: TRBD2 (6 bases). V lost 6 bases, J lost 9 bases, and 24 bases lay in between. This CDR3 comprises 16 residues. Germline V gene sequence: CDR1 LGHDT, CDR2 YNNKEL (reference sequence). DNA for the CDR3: TGTGCCAGCAGTCCTACCGCTATTTCTAGCGTTCTTGAGCAGTTCTTC. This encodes CASSPTAISSVLEQFF.

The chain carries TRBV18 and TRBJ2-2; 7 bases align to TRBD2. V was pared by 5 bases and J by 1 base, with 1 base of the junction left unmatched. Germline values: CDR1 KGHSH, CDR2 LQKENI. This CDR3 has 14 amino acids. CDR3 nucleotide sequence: TGTGCCAGCTCAGCTAGCGGGAACACCGGGGAGCTGTTTTTT. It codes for CASSASGNTGELFF.

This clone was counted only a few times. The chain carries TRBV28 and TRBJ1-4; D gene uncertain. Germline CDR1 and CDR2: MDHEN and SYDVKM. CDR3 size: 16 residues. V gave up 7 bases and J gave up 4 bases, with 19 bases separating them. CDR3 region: CASTPPNSGINEKLFF. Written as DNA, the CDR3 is TGTGCCAGCACCCCGCCGAACAGCGGTATTAATGAAAAACTGTTTTTT.

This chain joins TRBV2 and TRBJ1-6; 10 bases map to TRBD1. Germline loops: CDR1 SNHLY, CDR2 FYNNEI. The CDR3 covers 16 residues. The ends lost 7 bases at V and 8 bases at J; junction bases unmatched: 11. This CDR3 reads CASNPSRDRGDSPLHF. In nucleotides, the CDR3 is TGTGCCAGCAATCCCTCCAGGGACAGGGGAGATTCACCCCTCCACTTT.

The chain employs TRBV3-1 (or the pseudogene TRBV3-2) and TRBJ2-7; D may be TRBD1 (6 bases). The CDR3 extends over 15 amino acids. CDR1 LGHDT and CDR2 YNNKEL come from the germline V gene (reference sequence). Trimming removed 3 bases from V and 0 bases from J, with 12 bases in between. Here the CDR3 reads CASSQDRRASYEQYF. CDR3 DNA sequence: TGTGCCAGCAGCCAGGACAGACGAGCCTCCTACGAGCAGTACTTC.

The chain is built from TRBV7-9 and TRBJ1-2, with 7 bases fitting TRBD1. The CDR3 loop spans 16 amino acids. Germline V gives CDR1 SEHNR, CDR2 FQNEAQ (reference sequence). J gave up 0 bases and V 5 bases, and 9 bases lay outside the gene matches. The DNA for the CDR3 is TGTGCCAGCAGCCCAGGGGACAGCCCCTCTAACTATGGCTACACCTTC. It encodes CASSPGDSPSNYGYTF.

The CDR3 sequence: CASSPQQGASAYEQYF. The CDR3 nucleotides read TGTGCCAGCTCACCGCAACAGGGGGCTAGCGCCTACGAGCAGTACTTC. The chain is built from TRBV18 and TRBJ2-7; 9 nucleotides align to TRBD1. Looked up from germline, CDR1 is KGHSH and CDR2 is LQKENI. The CDR3 consists of 16 residues. The V gene end was trimmed by 3 bases and the J gene end by 2 bases; junction bases not matched to a gene: 8.

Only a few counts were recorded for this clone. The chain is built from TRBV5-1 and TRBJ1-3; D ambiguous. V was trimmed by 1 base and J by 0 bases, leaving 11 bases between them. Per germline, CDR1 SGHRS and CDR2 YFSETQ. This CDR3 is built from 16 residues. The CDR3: CASSLIQASSGNTIYF. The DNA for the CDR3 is TGCGCCAGCAGCTTGATCCAGGCGAGCTCTGGAAACACCATATATTTT. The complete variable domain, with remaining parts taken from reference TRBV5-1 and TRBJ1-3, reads KAGVTQTPRYLIKTRGQQVTLSCSPISGHRSVSWYQQTPGQGLQFLFEYFSETQRNKGNFPGRFSGRQFSNSRSEMNVSTLELGDSALYLCASSLIQASSGNTIYFGEGSWLTVV.

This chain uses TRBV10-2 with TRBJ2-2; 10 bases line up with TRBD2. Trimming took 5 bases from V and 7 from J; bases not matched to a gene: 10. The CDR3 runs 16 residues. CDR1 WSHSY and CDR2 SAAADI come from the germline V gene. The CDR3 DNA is TGCGCCAGCAGTTCTAGCGGGGGTGCTTTGGTCGGGGAGCTGTTTTTT. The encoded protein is CASSSSGGALVGELFF.

The CDR3 loop is CASSQGPPNYGYTF. Here the CDR3 DNA reads TGCGCCAGCAGCCAAGGGCCGCCAAACTATGGCTACACCTTC. V usage is TRBV4-3 and J usage is TRBJ1-2; no reliable D call. Between the trimmed V and J ends, which lost 1 base and 2 bases, there was a span of 8 bases. Germline V lookup: CDR1 LGHNA, CDR2 YSLEER. This CDR3 comprises 14 residues.

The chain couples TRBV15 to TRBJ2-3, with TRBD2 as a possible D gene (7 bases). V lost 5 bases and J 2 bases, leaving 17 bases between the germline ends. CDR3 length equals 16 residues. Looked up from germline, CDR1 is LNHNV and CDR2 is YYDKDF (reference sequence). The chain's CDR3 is CATSGGRGGLTDTQYF. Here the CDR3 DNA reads TGTGCCACCAGCGGCGGACGCGGGGGCCTCACAGATACGCAGTATTTT.

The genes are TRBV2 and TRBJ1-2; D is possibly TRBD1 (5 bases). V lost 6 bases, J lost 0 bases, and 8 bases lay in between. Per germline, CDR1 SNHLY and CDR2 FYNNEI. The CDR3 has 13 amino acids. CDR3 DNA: TGTGCCAGCAGGGGGGGGGCTAACTATGGCTACACCTTC. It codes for CASRGGANYGYTF.

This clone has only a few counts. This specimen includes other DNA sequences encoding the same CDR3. CDR3 nucleotide sequence: TGTGCCAGCTCACGGGATGGGGGCGCAGGTACTGAAGCTTTCTTT. It codes for CASSRDGGAGTEAFF. The chain is built from TRBV18 and TRBJ1-1; a possible D gene is TRBD1 (6 bases). The CDR3 consists of 15 residues. Germline CDR1 reads KGHSH; CDR2 reads LQKENI. The V end was cut by 4 bases, the J end by 5 bases, with 17 bases between.

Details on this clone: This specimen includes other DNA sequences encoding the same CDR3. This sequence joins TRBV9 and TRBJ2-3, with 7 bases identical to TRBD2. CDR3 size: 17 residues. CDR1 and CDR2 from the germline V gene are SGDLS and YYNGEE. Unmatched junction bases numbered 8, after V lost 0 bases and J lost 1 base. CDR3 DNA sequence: TGTGCCAGCAGCGTAGGGGCCAGCGGGGAGGGCACAGATACGCAGTATTTT. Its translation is CASSVGASGEGTDTQYF.

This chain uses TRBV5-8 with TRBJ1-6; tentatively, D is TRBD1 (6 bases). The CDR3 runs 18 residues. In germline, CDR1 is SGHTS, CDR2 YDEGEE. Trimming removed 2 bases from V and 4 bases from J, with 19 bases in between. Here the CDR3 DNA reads TGTGCCAGCAGCTTAAGCCGGCTTGGGAGGGGGTATAATTCACCCCTCCACTTT. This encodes CASSLSRLGRGYNSPLHF.

The CDR3, as DNA: TGTGCCAGCAGACCTGGGACAGGGGGATGGTACGAGCAGTACTTC. Its translation: CASRPGTGGWYEQYF. This chain joins TRBV7-2 and TRBJ2-7, with 11 bases matching TRBD1. V dropped 6 bases and J dropped 4; count of bases not matched to a gene: 8. CDR3 length: 15 amino acids. Germline V gives CDR1 SGHTA, CDR2 FQGNSA.